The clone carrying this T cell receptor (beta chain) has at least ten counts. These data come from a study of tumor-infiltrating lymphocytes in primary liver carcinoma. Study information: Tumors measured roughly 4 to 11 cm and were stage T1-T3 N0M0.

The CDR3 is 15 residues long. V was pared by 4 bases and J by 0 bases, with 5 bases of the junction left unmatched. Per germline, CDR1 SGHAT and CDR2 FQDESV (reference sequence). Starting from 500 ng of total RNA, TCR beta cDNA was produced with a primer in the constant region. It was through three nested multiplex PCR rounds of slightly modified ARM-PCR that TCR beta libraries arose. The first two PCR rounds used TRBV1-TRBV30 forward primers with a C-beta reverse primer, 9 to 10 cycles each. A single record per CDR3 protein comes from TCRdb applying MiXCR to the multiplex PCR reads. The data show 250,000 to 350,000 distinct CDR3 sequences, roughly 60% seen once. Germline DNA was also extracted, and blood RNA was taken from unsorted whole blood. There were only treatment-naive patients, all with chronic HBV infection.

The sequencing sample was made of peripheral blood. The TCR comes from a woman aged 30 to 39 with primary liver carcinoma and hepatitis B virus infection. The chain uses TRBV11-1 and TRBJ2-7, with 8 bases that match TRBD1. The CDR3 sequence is CASSSRQGPSYEQYF. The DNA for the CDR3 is TGTGCCAGCAGCTCCAGACAGGGGCCCTCCTACGAGCAGTACTTC.